The 14 T cell receptor beta chains given below trace back to one sample, sequenced in a study of Graves' ophthalmopathy and Graves' hyperthyroidism. The study amplified TCR beta CDR3 regions using RNA transcripts. HTBI primers served in a first-round RT-PCR, which a second-round multiplex PCR followed. TCRdb analysed the multiplex PCR reads with MiXCR anew, one entry per CDR3 protein. The sample carries approximately 640,000 distinct CDR3 sequences, roughly 41% recorded once. Sequenced material: peripheral blood. The receptors derive from an adult man with Graves' ophthalmopathy.

The chain combines TRBV10-3 with TRBJ1-4; the match to TRBD1 covers 11 bases. Germline V CDR1 and CDR2: ENHRY, SYGVKD. The CDR3 totals 16 residues. Trimming removed 11 bases from V and 5 bases from J; junction bases left unmatched: 13. The CDR3 DNA reads TGTGCCTGGAGACGGACAGGGGGCGCGGCGAATGAAAAACTGTTTTTT. Its translation is CAWRRTGGAANEKLFF.

In this sample, this clonotype turned up many times. The chain uses TRBV12-3 or TRBV12-4 and TRBJ1-2; no clear D. The CDR3 has 14 amino acids. V lost 8 bases and J lost 4, with 17 bases in between. CDR3 bases: TGTGCCAGCTCCTCAGACCGAAGTTCCTATGGCTACACCTTC. This sequence encodes CASSSDRSSYGYTF.

This sequence joins TRBV29-1 and TRBJ1-4; no clear D gene. The germline V gene has CDR1 SQVTM and CDR2 ANQGSEA. The CDR3 is 11 amino acids. The CDR3 nucleotides read TGCAGGCGGGGAACTAATGAAAAACTGTTTTTT. It codes for CRRGTNEKLFF. Full variable domain (outside the CDR3, taken from reference TRBV29-1 and TRBJ1-4): SAVISQKPSRDICQRGTSLTIQCQVDSQVTMMFWYRQQPGQSLTLIATANQGSEATYESGFVIDKFPISRPNLTFSTLTVSNMSPEDSSIYLCRRGTNEKLFFGSGTQLSVL.

The chain employs TRBV25-1 and TRBJ2-5; 8 bases fit TRBD2. Germline assignment: CDR1 MGHDK and CDR2 SYGVNS. This CDR3 has 17 residues. V shed 1 base, J shed 5 bases, and the junction held 12 bases outside the gene matches. The CDR3 is CASSESGDGGARETQYF. The CDR3 coding sequence is TGTGCCAGCAGTGAATCCGGCGACGGGGGGGCCCGCGAGACCCAGTACTTC.

This clonotype appeared a few times. This chain joins TRBV7-2 and TRBJ2-2; possible D gene TRBD2, 6 bases. The CDR3 is 18 residues long. Trimming stripped 4 bases from V and 5 bases from J, with 23 bases between. CDR1 and CDR2 from the germline V gene are SGHTA and FQGNSA. The CDR3 coding sequence is TGTGCCAGCAGCTCGAAAACTAGCCGGAGGTTTACTACCGGGGAGCTGTTTTTT. Its translation is CASSSKTSRRFTTGELFF. The whole variable domain, remainder taken from reference TRBV7-2 and TRBJ2-2, is GAGVSQSPSNKVTEKGKDVELRCDPISGHTALYWYRQSLGQGLEFLIYFQGNSAPDKSGLPSDRFSAERTGGSVSTLTIQRTQQEDSAVYLCASSSKTSRRFTTGELFFGEGSRLTVL.

Ten or more counts support this clonotype. This chain uses TRBV12-3 or TRBV12-4 with TRBJ1-1; D might be TRBD1 (6 bases). V shed 3 bases and J shed 4 bases, with 15 bases lying between them. This CDR3 region has 15 residues. CDR3 amino acids: CASSLQGGLSTEAFF. CDR3 DNA: TGTGCCAGCAGTTTGCAAGGGGGTCTGAGCACTGAAGCTTTCTTT.

At least ten counts were recorded for this clonotype. The chain joins TRBV12-3 or TRBV12-4 to TRBJ2-5; D is ambiguous. This CDR3 comprises 13 residues. Trimming shortened V by 4 bases and J by 5 bases, and 11 bases separated the two germline ends. Here the CDR3 reads CASSSRPGETQYF. The CDR3 DNA follows: TGTGCCAGCAGTTCTCGGCCCGGGGAGACCCAGTACTTC.

This clonotype came up a few times. The chain's CDR3 is CASRDDGWGAYEKLFF. CDR3 nucleotide sequence: TGTGCCAGTAGGGACGATGGGTGGGGAGCCTATGAAAAACTGTTTTTT. The J gene is TRBJ1-4, the V gene TRBV19; D gene uncertain. CDR1 and CDR2 (germline): LNHDA, SQIVND (reference sequence). V shed 6 bases and J shed 6 bases, with 20 bases lying between them. This CDR3 spans 16 amino acids.

In this sample, this clonotype turned up many times. The chain joins TRBV9 to TRBJ2-5, with 8 nucleotides matching TRBD2. This CDR3 is 14 amino acids long. J gave up 2 bases and V 4 bases, and 4 bases lay outside the gene matches. CDR1 is SGDLS, CDR2 YYNGEE, per germline. The CDR3 sequence: CASSQAGVQETQYF. CDR3 bases: TGTGCCAGCAGCCAAGCGGGAGTACAAGAGACCCAGTACTTC.

This chain links TRBV11-1 with TRBJ2-3; D perhaps matches TRBD2 (5 bases). Germline-derived CDR1 and CDR2 are SGHAT and FQDESV (reference sequence). The ends were cut back, 1 base at V and 6 bases at J, with 14 bases in the middle. The CDR3 is 15 residues long. CDR3 in amino acids: CASSLGSSFRDTQYF. In DNA form, the CDR3 reads TGTGCCAGCAGCTTAGGGTCTAGCTTTCGCGATACGCAGTATTTT.

Notes on this clonotype: A single base separates this from a much larger clone, so it may be a read error. The CDR3: CSVGGGGSETQYF. In DNA form, the CDR3 reads TGCAGTGTCGGTGGGGGGGGTTCAGAGACCCAGTACTTC. The V and J genes are TRBV20-1 and TRBJ2-5, with 7 bases that match TRBD2. The CDR3 runs to 13 residues. The V and J ends lost 7 bases and 4 bases, in that order; junction bases with no gene match: 9. CDR1 and CDR2 (germline): DFQATT, SNEGSKA (reference sequence).

This clonotype has ten or more counts. The CDR3 is CSARASRDPNYGYTF. The CDR3 DNA sequence: TGCAGTGCTAGAGCTTCCCGGGATCCTAACTATGGCTACACCTTC. This chain links TRBV20-1 with TRBJ1-2; D call uncertain. This CDR3 contains 15 residues. Trimming took off 1 base at V and 0 bases at J, with 12 bases between the two ends. Germline loops: CDR1 DFQATT, CDR2 SNEGSKA (reference sequence).

This clonotype was detected many times. This sequence joins TRBV24-1 and TRBJ1-5; the D is unclear. Germline V CDR1 and CDR2: KGHDR, SFDVKD. V was trimmed by 4 bases and J by 0 bases, leaving 15 bases between them. The CDR3 covers 17 residues. CDR3 nucleotides: TGTGCCACCAGTGAACATGAAAGGACGGTTAGCAATCAGCCCCAGCATTTT. Translated, it gives CATSEHERTVSNQPQHF.

A note on this clonotype: This may arise from a read error, as a much more abundant clone is one base away. This rearrangement joins TRBV10-3 to TRBJ1-6, with 8 bases lining up with TRBD1. V lost 6 bases, J lost 5 bases, and 9 bases stayed unmatched. This CDR3 has 16 amino acids. Germline V gives CDR1 ENHRY, CDR2 SYGVKD. This CDR3 is CAIRSFRGPNNSPLHF. In DNA, the CDR3 is TGTGCCATCAGATCGTTCAGGGGGCCGAATAATTCACCCCTCCACTTT.